The entry below gives a single T cell receptor beta chain sequence along with its context. Its antigen remains unidentified. This record comes from a study of shared clonotypes between healthy human individuals. Looking at the study overall: The donor pool was made up of two women and three men aged 18 to 49. Notes on the study in general: Compared with clonotypes that all four donors shared, non-shared clonotypes had lower generation probabilities. Among donors, clonotype sharing was expected to be affected by sequencing depth.

Method: immunoSEQ multiplex PCR; TCRdb's copy keeps in-frame clones and lacks some. The data contain about 2 million clones, approximately 94% of them singletons. CD8 cells regarded as naive lacked CD45RO, were positively chosen for CCR7, and omitted terminally differentiated effector memory CD45RA+ cells. CDR3 length: 16 residues. The germline gives CDR1 SGHTA, CDR2 FQGNSA. V lost 3 bases to trimming and J lost 0 bases, with 14 bases between them. This TCR came from a man between 18 and 29 years old in good health. The chain carries TRBV7-2 and TRBJ1-1; D unclear. The sample taken for sequencing was naive CD8+ T cells sorted from blood. CDR3: CASSFRTEGLNTEAFF. CDR3 DNA sequence: TGTGCCAGCAGCTTCCGGACCGAAGGGTTGAACACTGAAGCTTTCTTT.